This T cell receptor (beta chain) was identified during a study of blood T cell repertoires in COVID-19 (dated by TCRdb to about 2020). Broadly, across the study: Samples from collaborators originated in the United States, Italy and Spain and spanned both the acute and convalescent phases of COVID-19. The material from the prospective study consisted of cDNA or gDNA derived from T cells, B-cell-depleted T cells, or PBMCs. The dataset comprised deeply sampled blood TCRbeta repertoires from subjects exposed to, actively infected with, or recovered from COVID-19. The repertoires were released in a freely available public database intended as a resource for research on the immune response to SARS-CoV-2. The samples were drawn from the first 160 participants of the ongoing ImmuneRACE study and from 1,254 subjects provided by 6 global collaborators. The sample metadata nearly always contained a de-identified subject ID, COVID-19 status, age in years and sex. Where available, HLA class I and class II types were taken from metadata supplied by the sample provider and were not determined by assay-based typing.

A remark on this clone: Its antigen specificity is not known. Per-nucleotide qualities are absent, and no much larger clonotype sits a single base away.

Unmatched junction bases come to 6, with V trimmed by 0 bases and J by 4 bases. CDR1 and CDR2 are drawn from the germline V gene (reference sequence): LGHDT, YNNKEL. The CDR3 goes from the cysteine to the phenylalanine over 17 residues. Only CDR3 DNA is held: 51 bases, read in frame from base 1. TCRbeta CDR3 regions were amplified from genomic DNA by means of the immunoSEQ Assay, a bias-controlled multiplex PCR. The source study handled its data this way. Nucleated cell counts per sample were estimated from amplification of reference gene primers within the assay. To quantify the absolute abundance of each unique TCRbeta CDR3 rearrangement, sequence reads were collapsed and filtered. For each sample, productive Simpson clonality was calculated as the square root of Simpson's diversity index across productive rearrangements. In its TCRdb copy, this immuneACCESS table keeps in-frame sequences only and misses some clones. Where compared with another copy, unresolved V genes explain less than half of these, and the others have no known cause. V, J and clone size are taken as reported in that table, and D and trimming were inferred from the DNA itself. The sample has about 250,000 clones on record, 88% of them singletons. The top ten clones comprise over 1.1% of the sample.

Points the paper makes about the study in general: How much clinical and demographic metadata was included differed by source and by participant, and the metadata was provided uncurated.

Each collaborating institution followed its own protocols to collect whole blood in K2EDTA tubes. Collaborator samples were shipped for TCRbeta analysis as frozen whole blood, isolated PBMCs, or DNA extracted from either sample type. The sequence was collected from a man older than 75 with acute or convalescent COVID-19. The material sequenced was peripheral blood. This chain joins TRBV3-1 (or the pseudogene TRBV3-2) to TRBJ2-6; 7 bases in the middle match TRBD2. The sequence in DNA is TGTGCCAGCAGCCAAGAGTTCCGGGGGGTAGGGGCCAACGTCCTGACTTTC. Its protein product is CASSQEFRGVGANVLTF.